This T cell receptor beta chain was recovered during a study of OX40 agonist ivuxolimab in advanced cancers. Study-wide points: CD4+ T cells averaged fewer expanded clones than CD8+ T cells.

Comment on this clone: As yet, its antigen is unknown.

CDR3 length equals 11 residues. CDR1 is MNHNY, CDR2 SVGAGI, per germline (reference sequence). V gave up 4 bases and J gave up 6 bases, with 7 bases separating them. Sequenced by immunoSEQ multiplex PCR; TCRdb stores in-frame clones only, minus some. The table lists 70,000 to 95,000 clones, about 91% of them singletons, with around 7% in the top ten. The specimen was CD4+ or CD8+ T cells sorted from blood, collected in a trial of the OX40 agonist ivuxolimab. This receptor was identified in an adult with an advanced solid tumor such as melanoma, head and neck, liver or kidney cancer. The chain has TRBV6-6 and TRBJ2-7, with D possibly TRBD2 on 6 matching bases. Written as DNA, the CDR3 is TGTGCCAGCAGTTTGACTAGCGAGCAGTACTTC. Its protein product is CASSLTSEQYF.